Sequencing of this T cell receptor (beta chain) was carried out in a study of blood T cells in healthy people across ages. The V and J ends lost 3 bases and 8 bases respectively, with 13 bases between them. Germline values: CDR1 SGHTA, CDR2 FQGNSA. This CDR3 is 13 amino acids long. Concerning this clonotype itself: No antigen is known for it.

Findings and caveats of the study: Older age coincided with a roughly linear decline in TCR beta diversity per million T cells.

Combining a sample-barcoded 5' primer with a J-beta primer mix, a second PCR ran for 7 to 11 cycles. In TCRdb, the 5' RACE reads were re-called with MiXCR into one record per CDR3 protein. The sample contains about 1.6 million distinct CDR3 sequences, about 32% of which appear only once. This sequence originates from a woman aged 25 to 39 in good health. This chain uses TRBV7-2 with TRBJ1-2; D is undetermined. The sample consisted of blood. For the CDR3, the DNA is TGTGCCAGCAGCTTCGGGTTAAGAGCGGGCTACACCTTC. This translates into CASSFGLRAGYTF.